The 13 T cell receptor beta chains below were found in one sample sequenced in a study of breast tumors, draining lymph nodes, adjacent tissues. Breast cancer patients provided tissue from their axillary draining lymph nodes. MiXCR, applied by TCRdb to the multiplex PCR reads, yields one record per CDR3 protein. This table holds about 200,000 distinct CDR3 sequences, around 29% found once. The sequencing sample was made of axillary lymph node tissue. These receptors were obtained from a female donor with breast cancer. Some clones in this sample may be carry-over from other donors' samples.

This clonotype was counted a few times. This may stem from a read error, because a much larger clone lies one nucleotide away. CDR3 protein: CSARPGSSYTEQFF. Here the CDR3 DNA reads TGCAGTGCTAGACCAGGGAGCTCCTACACTGAGCAGTTCTTC. The chain employs TRBV20-1 and TRBJ2-1; TRBD1 or TRBD2 may be the D gene (5 bases each). Germline CDR1 and CDR2: DFQATT and SNEGSKA (reference sequence). This CDR3 region has 14 residues.

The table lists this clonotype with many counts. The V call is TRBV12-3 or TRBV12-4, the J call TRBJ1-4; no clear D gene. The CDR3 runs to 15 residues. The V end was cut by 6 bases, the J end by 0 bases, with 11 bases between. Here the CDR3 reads CASRPRTTTNEKLFF. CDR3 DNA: TGTGCCAGCAGACCTCGTACCACAACTAATGAAAAACTGTTTTTT.

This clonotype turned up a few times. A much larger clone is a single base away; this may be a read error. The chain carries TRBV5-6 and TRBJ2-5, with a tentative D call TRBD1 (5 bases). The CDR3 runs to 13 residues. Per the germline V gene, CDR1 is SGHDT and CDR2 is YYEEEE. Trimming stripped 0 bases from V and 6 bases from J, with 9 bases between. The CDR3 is CASSLGRAQTQYF. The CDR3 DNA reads TGTGCCAGCAGCTTGGGCAGGGCTCAGACCCAGTACTTC. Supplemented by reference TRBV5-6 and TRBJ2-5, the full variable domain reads DAGVTQSPTHLIKTRGQQVTLRCSPKSGHDTVSWYQQALGQGPQFIFQYYEEEERQRGNFPDRFSGHQFPNYSSELNVNALLLGDSALYLCASSLGRAQTQYFGPGTRLLVL.

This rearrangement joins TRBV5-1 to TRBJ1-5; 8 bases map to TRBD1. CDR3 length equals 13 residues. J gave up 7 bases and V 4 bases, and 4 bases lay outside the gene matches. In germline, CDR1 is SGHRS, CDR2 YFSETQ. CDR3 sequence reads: CASSTGTGQPQHF. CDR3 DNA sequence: TGCGCCAGCAGCACGGGGACAGGCCAGCCCCAGCATTTT.

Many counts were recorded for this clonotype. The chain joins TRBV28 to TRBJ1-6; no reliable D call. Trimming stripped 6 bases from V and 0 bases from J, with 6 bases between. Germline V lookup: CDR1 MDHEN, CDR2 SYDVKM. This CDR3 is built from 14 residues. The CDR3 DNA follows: TGTGCCAGCAGCCCAAGCTCCTATAATTCACCCCTCCACTTT. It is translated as CASSPSSYNSPLHF.

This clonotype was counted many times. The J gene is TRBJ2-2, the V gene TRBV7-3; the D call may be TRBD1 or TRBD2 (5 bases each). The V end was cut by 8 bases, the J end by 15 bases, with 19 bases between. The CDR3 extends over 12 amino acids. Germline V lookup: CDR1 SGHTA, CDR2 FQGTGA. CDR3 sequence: CASGTATGGVFF. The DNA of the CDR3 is TGTGCCAGCGGGACCGCCACGGGTGGGGTGTTTTTT.

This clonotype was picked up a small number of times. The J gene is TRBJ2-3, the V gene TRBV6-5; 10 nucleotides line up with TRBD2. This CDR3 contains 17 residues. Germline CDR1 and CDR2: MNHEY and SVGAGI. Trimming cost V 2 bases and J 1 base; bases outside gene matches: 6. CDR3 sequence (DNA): TGTGCCAGCAGTTACCTAAGCCTAGCGGGGGGCACAGATACGCAGTATTTT. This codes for CASSYLSLAGGTDTQYF.

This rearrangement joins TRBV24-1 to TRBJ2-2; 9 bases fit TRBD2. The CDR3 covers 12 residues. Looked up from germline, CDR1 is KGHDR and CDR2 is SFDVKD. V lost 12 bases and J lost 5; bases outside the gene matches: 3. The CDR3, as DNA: TGTGCCGGCGGGGGGGTGACCGGGGAGCTGTTTTTT. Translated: CAGGGVTGELFF.

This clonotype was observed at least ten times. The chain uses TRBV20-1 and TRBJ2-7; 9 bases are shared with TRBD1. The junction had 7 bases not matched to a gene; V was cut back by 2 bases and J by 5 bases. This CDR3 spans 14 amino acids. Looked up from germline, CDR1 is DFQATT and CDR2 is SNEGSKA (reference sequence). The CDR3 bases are TGCAGTGCTAGATCTGGGACAGGGAGGAACGAGCAGTACTTC. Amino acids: CSARSGTGRNEQYF.

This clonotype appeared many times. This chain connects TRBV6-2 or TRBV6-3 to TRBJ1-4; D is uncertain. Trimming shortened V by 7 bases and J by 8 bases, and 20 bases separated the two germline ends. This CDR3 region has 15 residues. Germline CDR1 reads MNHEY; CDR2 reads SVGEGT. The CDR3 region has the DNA TGTGCCAGCACCAACGCCCCTACCAGCGGCGAAAAACTGTTTTTT. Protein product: CASTNAPTSGEKLFF.

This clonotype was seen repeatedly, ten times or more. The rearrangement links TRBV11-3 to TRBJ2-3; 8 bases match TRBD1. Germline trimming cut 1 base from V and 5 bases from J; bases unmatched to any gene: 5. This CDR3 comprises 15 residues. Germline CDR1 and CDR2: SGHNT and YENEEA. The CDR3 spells CASSLGAGGVDTQYF. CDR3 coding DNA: TGTGCCAGCAGCTTAGGGGCAGGGGGCGTAGATACGCAGTATTTT. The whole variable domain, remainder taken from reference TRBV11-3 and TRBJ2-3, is EAGVVQSPRYKIIEKKQPVAFWCNPISGHNTLYWYLQNLGQGPELLIRYENEEAVDDSQLPKDRFSAERLKGVDSTLKIQPAELGDSAVYLCASSLGAGGVDTQYFGPGTRLTVL.

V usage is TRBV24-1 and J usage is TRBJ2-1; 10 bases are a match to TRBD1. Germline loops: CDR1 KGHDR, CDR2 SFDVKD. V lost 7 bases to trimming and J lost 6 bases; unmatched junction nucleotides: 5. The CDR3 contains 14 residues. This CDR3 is CATRGTGAPNEQFF. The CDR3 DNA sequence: TGTGCCACCAGAGGGACAGGGGCCCCCAATGAGCAGTTCTTC.

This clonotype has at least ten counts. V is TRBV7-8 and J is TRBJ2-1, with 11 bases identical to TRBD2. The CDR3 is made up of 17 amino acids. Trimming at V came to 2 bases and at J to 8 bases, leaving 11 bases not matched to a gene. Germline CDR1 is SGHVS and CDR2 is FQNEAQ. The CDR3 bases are TGTGCCAGCAGCTTATTTTCGACTAGCGGGGCGCAGGATGAGCAGTTCTTC. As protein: CASSLFSTSGAQDEQFF.